This is a list of T cell receptor beta chains from one sample in a study of cytomegalovirus exposure and HLA in healthy donors. Profiling relied on immunoSEQ multiplex PCR, and the TCRdb table lists in-frame clones only, not all of them. This table holds about 140,000 clones, more than 60% found once. The sequenced material came from PBMCs. The receptors shown here come from a man aged 25-45 years in good health and CMV-seropositive. Both conserved end residues are part of each CDR3.

J gene,V gene,CDR3 protein
TRBJ1-1,TRBV11-2,CASSIQDTEAFF
TRBJ2-5,TRBV5-1,CASSIPGVPEAQYF
TRBJ2-7,TRBV6-5,CASSYSTGGRLYEQYF
TRBJ2-7,TRBV4-1,CASSVGQGEYEQYF
TRBJ2-1,TRBV7-3,CASSLGGSSNEQFF
TRBJ1-5,TRBV7-8,CASSLSPVGTGQPQHF
TRBJ2-2,TRBV5-1,CASTLGTVLGELFF
TRBJ2-7,TRBV30,CAWKAGLSSYEQYF
TRBJ2-1,TRBV27,CASSLLGSSYNEQFF
TRBJ2-2,TRBV6-4,CASSDRQGAAGELFF
TRBJ1-2,TRBV6-1,CASSEVGIAGGGYTF
TRBJ2-1,TRBV10-3,CAISPEGPYNEQFF
TRBJ1-1,TRBV6-5,CASSYEPGQKAFF
TRBJ1-2,TRBV5-4,CASSPRQAIMNGYTF
TRBJ2-5,TRBV30,CAWSVLPGLRNLQETQYF
TRBJ1-3,TRBV6-5,CASSPGQVGGNTIYF
TRBJ2-5,TRBV9,CASSVGGREWGTETQYF
TRBJ1-2,TRBV30,CAWRRTGGSGYTF
TRBJ2-1,TRBV7-9,CASSRRDSPLGEQFF
TRBJ2-7,TRBV28,CATVGTGDSYEQYF
TRBJ1-4,TRBV11-3,CASSATTGGERLFF
TRBJ2-6,TRBV28,CASSLWGQGISGANVLTF
-,TRBV7-3,CASTNERTYEQYF
TRBJ1-2,TRBV18,CASSPRQTGDGYTF
TRBJ1-2,TRBV21-1,CASSKRPPRGYTF
TRBJ2-7,TRBV6-5,CASTGTGGGEQYF
TRBJ2-3,TRBV13,CASSFGTLAGGTDTQYF
TRBJ2-5,TRBV7-6,CASSSMGQARETQYF
TRBJ1-1,TRBV5-1,CASSWVPRGTEAFF
TRBJ2-2,TRBV7-9,CASSFKLAGATGELFF
TRBJ1-4,TRBV6-6,CASSYTAAGRYEKLFF
TRBJ1-1,TRBV7-3,CASSLQEDTEAFF
TRBJ2-1,TRBV4-1,CASSRAGEVNEQFF
TRBJ2-3,TRBV2,CASSELSDTQYF
TRBJ2-7,TRBV27,CASENPSSYEQYF
TRBJ2-5,TRBV12-5,CASGLGASGRETQYF
TRBJ2-1,TRBV7-3,CASSANPRLAGGDEQFF
TRBJ2-2,TRBV9,CASSVGLAGDTGELFF
TRBJ2-1,TRBV2,CASSERRNEQFF
TRBJ1-2,TRBV27,CASCMDKPNCYGYTF
TRBJ2-3,TRBV4-1,CASSQAQLGLAADTDTQYF
TRBJ2-5,TRBV7-2,CASRHDSRTETQYF
TRBJ2-1,TRBV15,CATSGQPTYNEQFF
TRBJ2-1,TRBV7-9,CASSPSTAGGPDEQFF
TRBJ2-2,TRBV6-1,CASSLGNTGELFF
TRBJ2-1,TRBV30,CAWSVGLAGGDEQFF
TRBJ2-7,TRBV10-2,CASSGSRDSSYEQYF
TRBJ2-2,TRBV9,CASSVVVAEDTGELFF
TRBJ2-7,TRBV6-5,CASSYAFGGSAYEQYF
TRBJ1-2,TRBV27,CASSFAGIANYGYTF
TRBJ1-4,TRBV6-6,CASRLGQGEAEKLFF
TRBJ2-5,TRBV6-5,CASSYSPGGLYF
TRBJ2-3,TRBV30,CAWLGGLAGGLPSTDTQYF
TRBJ2-5,TRBV5-1,CASSRTGGIYGETQYF
TRBJ1-4,TRBV7-9,CASSWGDRGEKLFF
TRBJ2-5,TRBV5-6,CASSGGQGGNGETQYF
TRBJ2-7,TRBV27,CASSSSGLAGTYEQYF
TRBJ1-4,TRBV21-1,CASSKMDRSATNEKLFF